Described below is a single T cell receptor (beta chain) sequence and its context. This sample is drawn from a study of blood T cell repertoires in COVID-19. Study-level information: The United States, Italy and Spain were the sources of the acute and convalescent COVID-19 samples. Sample material is recorded as cDNA or gDNA derived from T cells, B-cell-depleted T cells, or PBMCs.

In the original workflow: By means of reference gene primer amplification, nucleated cell counts were estimated. Assay used: immunoSEQ multiplex PCR; TCRdb lists only in-frame clones, some missing. Clonal size and the V and J genes are those of that table, whereas D and trimming came from the DNA. The profile shows hundreds of thousands of clones, roughly 87% of them singletons. It was during active infection that Seattle patients were enrolled and then longitudinally followed. CDR3 size: 14 residues. The J segment lost 2 bases and the V segment lost 7 bases, leaving 4 bases of the junction unmatched. Per the germline V gene, CDR1 is LNHDA and CDR2 is SQIVND (reference sequence).

V is TRBV19 and J is TRBJ1-5, with TRBD1 matching 8 bases. The source of this sequence is a man in his late teens or twenties with COVID-19, enrolled during active disease. Sequenced: peripheral blood. The DNA for the CDR3 is TGTGCCAGTACCCCAGGGGGCCGCAATCAGCCCCAGCATTTT. It specifies CASTPGGRNQPQHF.